This T cell receptor beta chain emerged from a study of response to subunit inactivated influenza vaccine. TCRdb re-called the RT-PCR reads with MiXCR, one entry per CDR3 protein. This sample has about 610,000 distinct CDR3 sequences, with about 14% found just once. A remark on this clonotype: Its specificity is unknown.

Findings and limits, study-wide: Authors suggested that a seasonal influenza vaccination recruits few new T cells each time.

The V and J ends lost 4 bases and 7 bases respectively, with 20 bases between them. CDR3 length equals 15 residues. Germline loops: CDR1 ENHRY, CDR2 SYGVKD. This rearrangement joins TRBV10-3 to TRBJ2-7, with D maybe TRBD1 (6 bases). This sequence originates from a man aged 50 or older who received an inactivated influenza vaccine. Material: PBMCs from blood, obtained 11 to 12 days after vaccination. The CDR3 DNA reads TGTGCCATCAGTGGGGAGACAGGTGTTTTAATGGAGCAGTACTTC. This encodes CAISGETGVLMEQYF.